This TCR beta chain stems from a study of shared clonotypes between healthy human individuals. CD45RO-negative, CCR7-positively selected cells formed the naive CD8 fraction, excluding terminally differentiated effector memory CD45RA+ cells. Healthy adults negative for HIV, lacking recent acute infections or vaccinations, served as donors. J lost 3 bases, V lost 1 base, and 6 bases had no gene match. The CDR3 has 15 amino acids. CDR1 and CDR2 from the germline V gene are SGDLS and YYNGEE. Deep was the level at which the assay was run. The assay was immunoSEQ multiplex PCR, and TCRdb's table has in-frame clones only and misses some. The data hold about 2.1 million clones, with 85% to 95% observed a single time.

The sequenced sample was naive CD8+ T cells from PBMCs. This clonotype was obtained from a man aged 18 to 30 in good health. Some clones in this sample may be carry-over from other donors' samples. V gene TRBV9 combines with J gene TRBJ2-5; 7 nucleotides line up with TRBD1. The CDR3 spells CASSVLGTDKETQYF. The CDR3, as DNA: TGTGCCAGCAGCGTACTTGGGACAGATAAAGAGACCCAGTACTTC.